Reported below is one T cell receptor beta chain. Its antigen is not identified. The sample belongs to a study of identifying expanded T cells in peripheral blood. Study findings and constraints: Variance in clone template counts between approximately 2-week samples significantly increased with total template count across all healthy donors. Differentially abundant clones: roughly 1.2 between replicates, 16.4 at 2 to 3 weeks, over 18 at four.

CDR3 length equals 16 residues. Germline CDR1 is ENHRY and CDR2 is SYGVKD. V was clipped by 2 bases and J by 2 bases; unmatched bases: 7. Here immunoSEQ multiplex PCR was the method, and the copy in TCRdb shows in-frame clones only, minus some. This table has tens of thousands of clones, roughly 89% appearing once. Collection occurred without any documented infections or immune events in donors. The gene calls are TRBV10-3 and TRBJ1-2; 8 nucleotides agree with TRBD1. The sequencing input was blood. The sequence was collected from a person between 18 and 75 years old in good health. The CDR3 DNA follows: TGTGCCATCAGTGAGCCTAGGACAGGGCGGAACTATGGCTACACCTTC. It encodes CAISEPRTGRNYGYTF.